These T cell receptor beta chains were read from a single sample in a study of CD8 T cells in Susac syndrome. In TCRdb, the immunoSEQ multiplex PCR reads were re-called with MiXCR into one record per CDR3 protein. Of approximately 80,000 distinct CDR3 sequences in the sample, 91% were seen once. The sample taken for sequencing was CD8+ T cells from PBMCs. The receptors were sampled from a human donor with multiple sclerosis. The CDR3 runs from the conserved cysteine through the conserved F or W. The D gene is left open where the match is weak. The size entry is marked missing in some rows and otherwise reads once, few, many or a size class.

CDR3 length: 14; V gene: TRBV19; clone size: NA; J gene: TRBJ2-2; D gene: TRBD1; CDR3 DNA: TGTGCCAGTAGTATACAGGGGGTCTCCGGGGAGCTGTTTTTT; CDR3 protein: CASSIQGVSGELFF
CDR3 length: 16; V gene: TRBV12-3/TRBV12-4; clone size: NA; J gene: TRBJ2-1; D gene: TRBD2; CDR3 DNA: TGTGCCAGCACTTTGGATCGGACTAGCGGGAGAGATGAGCAGTTCTTC; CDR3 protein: CASTLDRTSGRDEQFF
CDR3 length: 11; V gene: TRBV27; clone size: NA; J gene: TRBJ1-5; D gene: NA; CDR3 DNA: TGTGCCAGCGGTGTCAATCAGCCCCAGCATTTT; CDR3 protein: CASGVNQPQHF
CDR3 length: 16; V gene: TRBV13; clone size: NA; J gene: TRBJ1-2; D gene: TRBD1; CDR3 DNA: TGTGCCAGCAGCTTTGCCCTGGGGGACAGAAGAGGAGGCTACACCTTC; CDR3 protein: CASSFALGDRRGGYTF
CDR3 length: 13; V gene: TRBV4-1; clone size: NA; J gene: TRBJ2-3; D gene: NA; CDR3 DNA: TGCGCCAGCAGCCAACGAGGGGCAGATACGCAGTATTTT; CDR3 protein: CASSQRGADTQYF
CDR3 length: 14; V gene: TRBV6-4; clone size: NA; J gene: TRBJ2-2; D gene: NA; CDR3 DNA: TGTGCCAGCAGTGACAGGGGTGATACCGGGGAGCTGTTTTTT; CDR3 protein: CASSDRGDTGELFF
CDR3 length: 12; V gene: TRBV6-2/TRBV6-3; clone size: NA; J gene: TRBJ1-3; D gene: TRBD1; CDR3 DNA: TGTGCCAGCTGGACAGGGGGCCTCACCATATATTTT; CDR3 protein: CASWTGGLTIYF
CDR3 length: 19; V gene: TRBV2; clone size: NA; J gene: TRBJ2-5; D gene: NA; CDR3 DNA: TGTGCCAGCAGTGAAGCTCACATCAGCCGTCTAGGGACCCAAGAGACCCAGTACTTC; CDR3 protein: CASSEAHISRLGTQETQYF
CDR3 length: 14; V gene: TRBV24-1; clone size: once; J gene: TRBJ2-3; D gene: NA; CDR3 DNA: TGTGCCACCAGTTCCACAGGGAGCGCAGATACGCAGTATTTT; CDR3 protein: CATSSTGSADTQYF
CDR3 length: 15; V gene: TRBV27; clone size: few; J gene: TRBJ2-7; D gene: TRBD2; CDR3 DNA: TGTGCCAGCAGTTTAACAGCGGGAGGGCCATACGAGCAGTACTTC; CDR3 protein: CASSLTAGGPYEQYF
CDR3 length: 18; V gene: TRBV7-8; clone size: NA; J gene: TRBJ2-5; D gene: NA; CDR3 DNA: TGTGCCAGCAGCTCGTCAATACATATGGGGATCTCCCAAGAGACCCAGTACTTC; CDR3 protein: CASSSSIHMGISQETQYF
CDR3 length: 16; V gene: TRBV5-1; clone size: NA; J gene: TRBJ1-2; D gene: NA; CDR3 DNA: TGCGCCAGCAGCTTGTGGCAGGGGCAGCTCCATTATGGCTACACCTTC; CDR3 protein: CASSLWQGQLHYGYTF
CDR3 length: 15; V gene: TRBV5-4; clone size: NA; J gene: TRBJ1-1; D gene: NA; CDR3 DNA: TGTGCCAGCAGCTTGGTGACAGAGGAGGGCACTGAAGCTTTCTTT; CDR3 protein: CASSLVTEEGTEAFF
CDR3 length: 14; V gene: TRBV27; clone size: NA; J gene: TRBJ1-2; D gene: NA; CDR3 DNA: TGTGCCAGCAGTTGGACGGGGCGCGGCTATGGCTACACCTTC; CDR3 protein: CASSWTGRGYGYTF
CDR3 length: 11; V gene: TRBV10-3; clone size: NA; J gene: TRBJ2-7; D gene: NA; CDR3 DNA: TGTGCCATCAGTGAGTCCCACGAGCAGTACTTC; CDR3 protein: CAISESHEQYF
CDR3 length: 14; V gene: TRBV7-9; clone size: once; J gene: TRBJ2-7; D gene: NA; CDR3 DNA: TGTGCCAGCAGCACCGCGGCGGCGGTCTACGAGCAGTACTTC; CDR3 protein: CASSTAAAVYEQYF
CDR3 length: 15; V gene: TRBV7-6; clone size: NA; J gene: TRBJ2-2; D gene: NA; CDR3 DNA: TGTGCCAGCAGCCCCGCGGGACCGAACACCGGGGAGCTGTTTTTT; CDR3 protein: CASSPAGPNTGELFF
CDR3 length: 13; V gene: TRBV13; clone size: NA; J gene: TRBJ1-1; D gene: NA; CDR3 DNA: TGTGCCAGCAGCTTTGAGGGGTCCACTGAAGCTTTCTTT; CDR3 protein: CASSFEGSTEAFF
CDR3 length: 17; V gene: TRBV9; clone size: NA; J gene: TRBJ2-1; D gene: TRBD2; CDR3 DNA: TGTGCCAGCAGCGCGGGACTAGCGGGAGTTGGTTACAATGAGCAGTTCTTC; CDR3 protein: CASSAGLAGVGYNEQFF
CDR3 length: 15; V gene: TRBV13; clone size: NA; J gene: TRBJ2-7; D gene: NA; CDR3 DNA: TGTGCCAGCAGCCCCCCGAGGGGATCCTCCTACGAGCAGTACTTC; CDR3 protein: CASSPPRGSSYEQYF
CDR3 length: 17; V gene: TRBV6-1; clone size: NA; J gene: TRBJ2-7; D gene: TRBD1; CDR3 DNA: TGTGCCAGCAGTGAAGCGCTTCGGGACAGGGGGGTCGACGAGCAGTACTTC; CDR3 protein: CASSEALRDRGVDEQYF
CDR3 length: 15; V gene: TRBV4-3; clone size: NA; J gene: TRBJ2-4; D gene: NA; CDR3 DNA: TGCGCCAGCAGCCAAGATGGCGTAGCCAAAAACATTCAGTACTTC; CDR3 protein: CASSQDGVAKNIQYF
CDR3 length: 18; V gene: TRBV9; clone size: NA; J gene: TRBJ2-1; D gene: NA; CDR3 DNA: TGTGCCAGCAGCGGAGGGGGGATCTTCCTTAGCTCCTACAATGAGCAGTTCTTC; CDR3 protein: CASSGGGIFLSSYNEQFF
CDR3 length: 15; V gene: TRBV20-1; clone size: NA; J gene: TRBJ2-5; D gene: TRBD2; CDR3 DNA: TGCAGTGCTACCAGCGGGAATGGATCCCAAGAGACCCAGTACTTC; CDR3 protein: CSATSGNGSQETQYF
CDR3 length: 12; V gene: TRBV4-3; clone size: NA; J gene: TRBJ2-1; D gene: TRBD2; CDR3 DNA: TGCGCCAGCAGCCAAGTTGCGGGAGGGCAGTTCTTC; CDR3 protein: CASSQVAGGQFF
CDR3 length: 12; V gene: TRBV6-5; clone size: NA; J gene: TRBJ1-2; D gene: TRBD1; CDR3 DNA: TGTGCCAGCCTGGGACAGCACTATGGCTACACCTTC; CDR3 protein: CASLGQHYGYTF
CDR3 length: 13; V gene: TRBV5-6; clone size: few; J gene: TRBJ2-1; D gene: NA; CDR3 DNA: TGTGCCAGCAGCCTCGAGAGTGAAAATGAGCAGTTCTTC; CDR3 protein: CASSLESENEQFF